This T cell receptor beta chain was recorded in a study of molecular identifiers for immune sequencing clone quantification. This clonotype has a count of ten or more. In TCRdb, the PCR reads were re-called with MiXCR into one record per CDR3 protein. In the table there are 60,000 to 70,000 distinct CDR3 sequences, about a sixth of which are singletons. The CDR3 is 14 residues long. Germline-derived CDR1 and CDR2 are SQVTM and ANQGSEA. V trimming: 8 bases; J trimming: 5 bases; junction bases outside the gene matches: 9. The clonotype originates from a human donor in good health. Some libraries in this study had Jurkat cell RNA spiked in. The specimen was naive CD8+ T cells from blood, with Jurkat cell RNA spiked in. Sample subset: FACS-sorted CD8+CD4-CCR7+CD45RA+ naive T cells. The rearrangement links TRBV29-1 to TRBJ2-2; 9 positions agree with TRBD1. The CDR3 nucleotides read TGCAGCTTCTCCGGGACAGGGTTTACCGGGGAGCTGTTTTTT. Its protein is CSFSGTGFTGELFF.